This T cell receptor beta chain was sequenced for a study of control samples from healthy donors and cancer patients. Libraries were prepared by immunoSEQ multiplex PCR; TCRdb keeps only in-frame clonotypes and omits some of them. This sample has 65,000 to 95,000 clones; 75% to 90% occur once, and the top ten carry roughly 7%. Trimming took 6 bases from V and 5 from J; bases not matched to a gene: 8. CDR1 is SEHNR, CDR2 FQNEAQ, per germline (reference sequence). This CDR3 has 14 amino acids. This sequence was found in a man between 45 and 60 years old in good health. The rearrangement joins TRBV7-9 to TRBJ2-5; 8 nucleotides match TRBD2. The sample taken for sequencing was blood. The CDR3 region has the DNA TGTGCCAGCAGTCCAGACGGGGGGGCCGAGACCCAGTACTTC. It specifies CASSPDGGAETQYF.